This note documents a single T cell receptor beta chain sequence. Its antigen is unknown. The germline V gene has CDR1 SGHRS and CDR2 YFSETQ. The CDR3 has 18 amino acids. V was clipped by 0 bases and J by 0 bases, with 16 bases between them. The data belong to a study of shared clonotypes between healthy human individuals. Regarding the study as a whole: Blood was the sole source, and tissue repertoires probably differ.

The run depth of the assay was deep. This table comes from immunoSEQ multiplex PCR, and its TCRdb copy is limited to in-frame clones, with some not included. The sample has about 490,000 clones, 81% seen once. Material for sequencing was PBMCs. This chain links TRBV5-1 with TRBJ2-1; possible D gene TRBD2, 6 bases. The receptor's source is a woman aged 35 to 49 in good health. Some clones in this sample may be carry-over from other donors' samples. The CDR3 coding sequence is TGCGCCAGCAGCTTGGCCTTGGGGGGAATGCACTCCTACAATGAGCAGTTCTTC. It yields the protein CASSLALGGMHSYNEQFF.